What follows are 14 T cell receptor beta chains derived from one specimen sequenced in a study of breast tumors, draining lymph nodes, adjacent tissues. TCRdb fed the multiplex PCR reads into MiXCR, producing one record per CDR3 protein. The sample comprises around 25,000 distinct CDR3 sequences, less than 25% of which are singletons, and roughly 14% rests with the top ten. The source material was breast tumor tissue. Receptors were obtained from a female donor with breast cancer. Some clones in this sample may be carry-over from other donors' samples.

This clonotype was picked up many times. The CDR3 nucleotides read TGTGCCACCCAGACAGCCCTCAACTACCCAGATACGCAGTATTTT. Translating it yields CATQTALNYPDTQYF. The chain has TRBV6-1 and TRBJ2-3; a weak D match, TRBD1 (5 bases). Trimming shortened V by 10 bases and J by 4 bases, and 21 bases separated the two germline ends. Germline-derived CDR1 and CDR2 are MNHNS and SASEGT. The CDR3 covers 15 residues.

Sample share makes this clonotype medium-sized. J is TRBJ1-2 and V is TRBV5-1; 7 nucleotides match TRBD1. The CDR3 is 15 amino acids. The V segment lost 2 bases and the J segment 2 bases; nucleotides outside the gene matches: 6. Germline assignment: CDR1 SGHRS and CDR2 YFSETQ. This CDR3 reads CASSLYRDSNYGYTF. The CDR3 nucleotides read TGCGCCAGCAGCTTATACCGGGACAGCAACTATGGCTACACCTTC.

This clonotype was seen at least ten times. The rearrangement links TRBV3-1 to TRBJ2-7; the D gene is possibly TRBD1 (6 bases). This CDR3 contains 15 residues. V lost 1 base, J lost 4 bases, and 14 bases lay in between. Germline V CDR1 and CDR2: LGHDT, YNNKEL (reference sequence). The CDR3 sequence: CASSQAVTGGYEQYF. The CDR3 bases are TGTGCCAGCAGCCAAGCCGTGACAGGTGGTTACGAGCAGTACTTC.

The table lists this clonotype with many counts. This sequence joins TRBV5-1 and TRBJ2-1; perhaps TRBD1 as D (6 bases). Germline CDR1 reads SGHRS; CDR2 reads YFSETQ. This CDR3 region has 15 residues. V was trimmed by 4 bases and J by 8 bases, leaving 19 bases between them. In DNA form, the CDR3 reads TGCGCCAGCAGCCCCCGGGACACTTATAGAGATGAGCAGTTCTTC. The encoded protein is CASSPRDTYRDEQFF.

This clonotype was counted ten times or more. The V gene is TRBV7-3, the J gene TRBJ2-6, with 9 bases that match TRBD2. Losses at the gene ends were 5 bases for V and 2 bases for J; bases not matched to a gene: 10. Germline-derived CDR1 and CDR2 are SGHTA and FQGTGA. The CDR3 length is 18 residues. CDR3 DNA: TGTGCCAGCAGCCCCTGGATAGCGGGAGTTCCTGGGGCCAACGTCCTGACTTTC. It encodes CASSPWIAGVPGANVLTF. Using reference TRBV7-3 and TRBJ2-6 for the parts outside the CDR3, the full variable domain is GAGVSQTPSNKVTEKGKYVELRCDPISGHTALYWYRQSLGQGPEFLIYFQGTGAADDSGLPNDRFFAVRPEGSVSTLKIQRTERGDSAVYLCASSPWIAGVPGANVLTFGAGSRLTVL.

This clonotype was counted at least ten times. The J gene is TRBJ2-3, the V gene TRBV15; D gene ambiguous. This CDR3 comprises 15 residues. CDR1 and CDR2 from the germline V gene are LNHNV and YYDKDF (reference sequence). V shed 1 base and J shed 0 bases, with 8 bases lying between them. The CDR3: CATSRGSVSTDTQYF. The DNA of the CDR3 is TGTGCCACCAGCAGAGGAAGCGTCAGCACAGATACGCAGTATTTT. The whole variable domain, remainder taken from reference TRBV15 and TRBJ2-3, is DAMVIQNPRYQVTQFGKPVTLSCSQTLNHNVMYWYQQKSSQAPKLLFHYYDKDFNNEADTPDNFQSRRPNTSFCFLDIRSPGLGDTAMYLCATSRGSVSTDTQYFGPGTRLTVL.

The sample holds many counts of this clonotype. CDR3 sequence: CASSFIAGGDYNEQFF. The CDR3 DNA reads as TGCGCCAGCAGCTTTATAGCGGGAGGCGACTACAATGAGCAGTTCTTC. The rearrangement joins TRBV5-1 to TRBJ2-1; TRBD2 matches 10 bases. This CDR3 contains 16 residues. Germline V gene data show CDR1 as SGHRS and CDR2 as YFSETQ. Germline trimming cut 2 bases from V and 3 bases from J; bases unmatched to any gene: 5.

V is TRBV28 and J is TRBJ2-3; 10 bases line up with TRBD1. Germline V lookup: CDR1 MDHEN, CDR2 SYDVKM. With 1 base clipped from V and 1 base from J, the junction kept 2 bases outside the gene matches. This CDR3 contains 16 residues. The CDR3 DNA sequence: TGTGCCAGCAGTTTATTGGGGACAGGGGGCACAGATACGCAGTATTTT. Translating gives CASSLLGTGGTDTQYF.

The CDR3 sequence is CASGSDRKDSPLHF. CDR3 sequence (DNA): TGTGCCAGCGGCTCGGATAGGAAGGACTCACCCCTCCACTTT. This chain links TRBV7-9 with TRBJ1-6, with D uncertain. The germline V gene has CDR1 SEHNR and CDR2 FQNEAQ (reference sequence). CDR3 length: 14 amino acids. V lost 8 bases and J lost 10, with 18 bases in between. The full variable domain, with the rest looked up from reference TRBV7-9 and TRBJ1-6, is DTGVSQNPRHKITKRGQNVTFRCDPISEHNRLYWYRQTLGQGPEFLTYFQNEAQLEKSRLLSDRFSAERPKGSFSTLEIQRTEQGDSAMYLCASGSDRKDSPLHFGNGTRLTVT.

Sample share makes this clonotype medium-sized (0.01 to 0.1%). V is TRBV24-1 and J is TRBJ2-3; tentative D call: TRBD2 (5 bases). The germline V gene has CDR1 KGHDR and CDR2 SFDVKD. The germline V and J ends were trimmed by 6 bases and 2 bases, with 11 bases remaining between them. This CDR3 comprises 14 residues. CDR3 coding DNA: TGTGCCACCAGTCGTGAGCGGTTCACAGATACGCAGTATTTT. Its protein is CATSRERFTDTQYF.

This clonotype was seen ten or more times. The chain links TRBV7-3 to TRBJ2-5; 8 nucleotides match TRBD2. CDR3 length: 13 residues. Trimming cost V 3 bases and J 5 bases; bases outside gene matches: 2. The germline V gene has CDR1 SGHTA and CDR2 FQGTGA. CDR3 in amino acids: CASSLSSGETQYF. Here the CDR3 DNA reads TGTGCCAGCAGCTTGTCTAGCGGGGAGACCCAGTACTTC.

This clonotype was seen a few times. The V call is TRBV7-9, the J call TRBJ1-1; D is perhaps TRBD1 (6 bases). V lost 3 bases to trimming and J lost 4 bases, with 6 bases between them. This CDR3 region has 12 residues. CDR1 is SEHNR and CDR2 is FQNEAQ in the germline V gene (reference sequence). The CDR3 sequence: CASSLTGTEAFF. CDR3 nucleotides: TGTGCCAGCAGCTTGACAGGCACTGAAGCTTTCTTT.

The gene calls are TRBV2 and TRBJ1-2; TRBD1 matches 7 bases. In germline, CDR1 is SNHLY, CDR2 FYNNEI. Trimming cost V 7 bases and J 0 bases; bases outside gene matches: 8. The CDR3 is 15 amino acids. In DNA form, the CDR3 reads TGTGCCAGCACCCGGGACAGTTTAACTAACTATGGCTACACCTTC. This gives the protein CASTRDSLTNYGYTF.

This clonotype was counted many times. The chain carries TRBV20-1 and TRBJ2-7, with D maybe TRBD1 (7 bases). The germline V gene encodes CDR1 DFQATT and CDR2 SNEGSKA (reference sequence). The length of the CDR3 is 13 residues. The V and J ends lost 4 bases and 6 bases respectively, with 16 bases between them. The CDR3 region has the DNA TGCAGTGCTAAGGGGGCGAGCGGGCGCGAGCAGTACTTC. Protein sequence: CSAKGASGREQYF.